This T cell receptor (beta chain) was captured in a study of shared clonotypes between healthy human individuals. CDR1 is SGHDT, CDR2 YYEEEE, per germline. The CDR3 contains 17 residues. With 4 bases clipped from V and 0 bases from J, the junction kept 6 bases outside the gene matches. Overall study results and limits: Larger richness was generally estimated for naive than memory subsets.

Profiled with immunoSEQ multiplex PCR; TCRdb holds only in-frame clones, not every one. Of 170,000 or so clones detected, 65% to 80% appear once; the ten largest clones hold over 9.5%. With respect to this clone: No antigen is known for it.

Participating donors were healthy, HIV-negative adults free of recent acute infections or vaccinations. The sequence was collected from a man aged 30 to 45 in good health. The gene calls are TRBV5-6 and TRBJ2-5; 13 nucleotides agree with TRBD2. Sequenced: memory CD4+ T cells sorted from blood. Documented subset: CD45RA-negative fraction. The CDR3 is CASSAGTSGTYQETQYF. The CDR3 DNA reads TGTGCCAGCAGCGCTGGGACTAGCGGGACGTACCAAGAGACCCAGTACTTC.